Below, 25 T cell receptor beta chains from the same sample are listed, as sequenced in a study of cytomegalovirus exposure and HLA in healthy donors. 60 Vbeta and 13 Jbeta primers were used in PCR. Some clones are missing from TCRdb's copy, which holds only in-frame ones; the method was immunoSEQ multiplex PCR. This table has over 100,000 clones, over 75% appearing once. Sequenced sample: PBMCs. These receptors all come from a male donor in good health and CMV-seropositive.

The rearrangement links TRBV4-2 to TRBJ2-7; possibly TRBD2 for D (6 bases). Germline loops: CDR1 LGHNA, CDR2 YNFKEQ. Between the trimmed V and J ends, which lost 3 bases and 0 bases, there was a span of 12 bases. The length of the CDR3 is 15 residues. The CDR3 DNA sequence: TGTGCCAGCAGCCAGGGGCGGGGCAGCTCCTACGAGCAGTACTTC. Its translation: CASSQGRGSSYEQYF.

The CDR3 sequence is CASSPRTGVYEQYF. CDR3 DNA sequence: TGTGCCAGCAGCCCACGGACAGGGGTCTACGAGCAGTACTTC. The rearrangement uses TRBV11-1 and TRBJ2-7; 9 nucleotides align to TRBD1. Trimming removed 5 bases from V and 3 bases from J; junction bases left unmatched: 5. The CDR3 spans 14 residues. Germline CDR1 reads SGHAT; CDR2 reads FQDESV (reference sequence).

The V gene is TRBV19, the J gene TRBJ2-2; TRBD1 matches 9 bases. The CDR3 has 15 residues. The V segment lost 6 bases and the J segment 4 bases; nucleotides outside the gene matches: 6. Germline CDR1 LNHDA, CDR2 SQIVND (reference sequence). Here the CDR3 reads CASSDRGSSTGELFF. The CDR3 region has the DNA TGTGCCAGTAGCGACAGGGGGAGTAGCACCGGGGAGCTGTTTTTT. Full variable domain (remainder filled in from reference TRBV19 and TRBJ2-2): DGGITQSPKYLFRKEGQNVTLSCEQNLNHDAMYWYRQDPGQGLRLIYYSQIVNDFQKGDIAEGYSVSREKKESFPLTVTSAQKNPTAFYLCASSDRGSSTGELFFGEGSRLTVL.

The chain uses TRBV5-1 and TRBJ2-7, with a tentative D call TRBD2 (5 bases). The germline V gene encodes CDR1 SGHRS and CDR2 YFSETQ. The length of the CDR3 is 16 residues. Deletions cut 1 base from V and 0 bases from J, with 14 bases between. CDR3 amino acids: CASSLKVSVPSYEQYF. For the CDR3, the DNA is TGCGCCAGCAGCTTGAAGGTTAGCGTACCCTCCTACGAGCAGTACTTC.

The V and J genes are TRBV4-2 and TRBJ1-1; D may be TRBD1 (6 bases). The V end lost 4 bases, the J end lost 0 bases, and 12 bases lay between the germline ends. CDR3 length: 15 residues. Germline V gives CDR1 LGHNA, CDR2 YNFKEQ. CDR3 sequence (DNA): TGTGCCAGCAGCCGATTATCAGGGGTGAACACTGAAGCTTTCTTT. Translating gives CASSRLSGVNTEAFF.

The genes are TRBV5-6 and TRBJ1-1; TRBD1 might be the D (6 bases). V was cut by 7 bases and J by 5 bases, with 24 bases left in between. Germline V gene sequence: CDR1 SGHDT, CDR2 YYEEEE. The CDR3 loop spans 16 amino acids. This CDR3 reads CASVSERDTLGTEAFF. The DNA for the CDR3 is TGTGCCAGCGTATCGGAAAGGGACACCCTGGGGACTGAAGCTTTCTTT.

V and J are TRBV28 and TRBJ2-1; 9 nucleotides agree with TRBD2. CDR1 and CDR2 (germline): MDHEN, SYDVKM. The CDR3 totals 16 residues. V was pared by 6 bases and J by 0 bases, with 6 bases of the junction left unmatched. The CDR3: CASSALSGSSYNEQFF. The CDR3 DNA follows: TGTGCCAGCAGCGCCCTTAGCGGGAGCTCCTACAATGAGCAGTTCTTC.

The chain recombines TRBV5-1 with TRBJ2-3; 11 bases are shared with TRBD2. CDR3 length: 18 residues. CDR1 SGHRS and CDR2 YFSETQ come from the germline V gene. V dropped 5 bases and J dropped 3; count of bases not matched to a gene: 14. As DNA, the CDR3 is TGCGCCAGCAGTCGTGGGACTAGCGGAGGGGCTAGGACAGATACGCAGTATTTT. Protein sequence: CASSRGTSGGARTDTQYF.

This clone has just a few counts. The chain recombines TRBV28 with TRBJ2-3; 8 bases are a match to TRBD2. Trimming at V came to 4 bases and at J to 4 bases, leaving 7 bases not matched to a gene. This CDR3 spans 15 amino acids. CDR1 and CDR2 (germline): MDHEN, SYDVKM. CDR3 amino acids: CASSSFSGSPDTQYF. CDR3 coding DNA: TGTGCCAGCAGTTCGTTCAGCGGGAGCCCAGATACGCAGTATTTT.

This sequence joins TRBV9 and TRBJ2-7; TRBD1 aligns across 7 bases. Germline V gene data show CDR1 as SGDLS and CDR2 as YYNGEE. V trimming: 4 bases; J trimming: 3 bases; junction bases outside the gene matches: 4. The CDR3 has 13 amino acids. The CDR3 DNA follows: TGTGCCAGCAGCCCCGGACAGGACTACGAGCAGTACTTC. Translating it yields CASSPGQDYEQYF.

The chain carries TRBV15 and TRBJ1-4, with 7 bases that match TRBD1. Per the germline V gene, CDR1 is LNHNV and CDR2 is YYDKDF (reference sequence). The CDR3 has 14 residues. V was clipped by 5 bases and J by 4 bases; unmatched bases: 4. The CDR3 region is CATSPGQFNEKLFF. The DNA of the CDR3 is TGTGCCACCAGCCCGGGACAGTTTAATGAAAAACTGTTTTTT.

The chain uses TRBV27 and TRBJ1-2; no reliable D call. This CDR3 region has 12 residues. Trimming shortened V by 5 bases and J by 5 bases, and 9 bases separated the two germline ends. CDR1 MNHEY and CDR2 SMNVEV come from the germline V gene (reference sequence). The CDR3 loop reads CASSAGEYGYTF. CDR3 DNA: TGTGCCAGCAGTGCCGGGGAGTATGGCTACACCTTC.

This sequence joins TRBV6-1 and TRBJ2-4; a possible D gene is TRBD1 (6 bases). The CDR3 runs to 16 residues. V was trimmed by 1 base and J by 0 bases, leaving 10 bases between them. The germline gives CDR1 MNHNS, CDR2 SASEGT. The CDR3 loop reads CASSEVWTAAKNIQYF. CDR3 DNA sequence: TGTGCCAGCAGTGAAGTTTGGACAGCAGCCAAAAACATTCAGTACTTC.

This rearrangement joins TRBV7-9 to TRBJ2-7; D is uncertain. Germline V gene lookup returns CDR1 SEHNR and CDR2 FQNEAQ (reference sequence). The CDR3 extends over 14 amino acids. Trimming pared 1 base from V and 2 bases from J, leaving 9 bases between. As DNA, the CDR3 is TGTGCCAGCAGCTTAGTAGAAGCGCCCTACGAGCAGTACTTC. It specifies CASSLVEAPYEQYF.

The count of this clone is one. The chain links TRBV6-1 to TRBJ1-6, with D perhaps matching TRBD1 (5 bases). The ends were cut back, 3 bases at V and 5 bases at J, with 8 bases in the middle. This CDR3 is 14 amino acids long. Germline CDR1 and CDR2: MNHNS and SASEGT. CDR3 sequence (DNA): TGTGCCAGCAGTGATAGCAGGGATAATTCACCCCTCCACTTT. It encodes CASSDSRDNSPLHF.

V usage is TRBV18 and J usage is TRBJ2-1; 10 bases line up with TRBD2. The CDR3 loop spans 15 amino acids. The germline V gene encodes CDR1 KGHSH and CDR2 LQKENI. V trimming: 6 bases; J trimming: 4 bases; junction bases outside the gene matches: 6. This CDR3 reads CASSQLAGDYNEQFF. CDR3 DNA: TGTGCCAGCTCGCAGCTAGCGGGGGATTACAATGAGCAGTTCTTC.

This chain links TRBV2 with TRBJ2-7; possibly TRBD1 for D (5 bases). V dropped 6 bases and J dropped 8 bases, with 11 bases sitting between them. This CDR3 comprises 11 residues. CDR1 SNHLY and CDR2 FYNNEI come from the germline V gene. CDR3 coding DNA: TGTGCCAGCAGCCTCCTGGGGCAGCAGTACTTC. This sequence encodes CASSLLGQQYF. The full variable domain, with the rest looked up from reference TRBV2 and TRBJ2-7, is EPEVTQTPSHQVTQMGQEVILRCVPISNHLYFYWYRQILGQKVEFLVSFYNNEISEKSEIFDDQFSVERPDGSNFTLKIRSTKLEDSAMYFCASSLLGQQYFGPGTRLTVT.

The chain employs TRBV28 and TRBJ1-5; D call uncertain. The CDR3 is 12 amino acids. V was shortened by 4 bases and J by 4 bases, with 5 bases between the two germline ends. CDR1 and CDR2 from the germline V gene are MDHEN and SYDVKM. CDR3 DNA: TGTGCCAGCAGTTGGGCGAATCAGCCCCAGCATTTT. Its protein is CASSWANQPQHF.

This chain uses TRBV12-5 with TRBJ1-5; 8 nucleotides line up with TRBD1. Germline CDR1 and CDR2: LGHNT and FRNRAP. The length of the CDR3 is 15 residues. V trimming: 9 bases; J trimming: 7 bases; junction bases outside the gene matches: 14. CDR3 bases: TGTGCTAGCTCAAGAGGACAGGGTAGGGTCCAGCCCCAGCATTTT. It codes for CASSRGQGRVQPQHF.

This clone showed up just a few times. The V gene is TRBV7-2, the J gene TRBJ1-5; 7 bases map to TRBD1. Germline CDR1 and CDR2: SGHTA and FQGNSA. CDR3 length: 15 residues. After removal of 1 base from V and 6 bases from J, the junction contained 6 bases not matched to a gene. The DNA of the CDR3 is TGTGCCAGCAGCTTAGATGACAGGGTAGGTCAGCCCCAGCATTTT. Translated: CASSLDDRVGQPQHF.

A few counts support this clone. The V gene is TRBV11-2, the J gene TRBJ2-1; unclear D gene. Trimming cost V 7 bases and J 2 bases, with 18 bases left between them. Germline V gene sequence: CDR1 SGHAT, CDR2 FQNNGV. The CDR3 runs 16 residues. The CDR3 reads CASTGSFTTPYNEQFF. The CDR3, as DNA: TGTGCCAGCACCGGGTCGTTTACTACCCCCTACAATGAGCAGTTCTTC.

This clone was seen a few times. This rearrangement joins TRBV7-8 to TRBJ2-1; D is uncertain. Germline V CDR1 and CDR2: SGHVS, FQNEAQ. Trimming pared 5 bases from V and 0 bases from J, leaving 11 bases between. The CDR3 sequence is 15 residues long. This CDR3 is CASSPQLLSYNEQFF. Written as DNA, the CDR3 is TGTGCCAGCAGCCCACAGCTCCTCTCCTACAATGAGCAGTTCTTC.

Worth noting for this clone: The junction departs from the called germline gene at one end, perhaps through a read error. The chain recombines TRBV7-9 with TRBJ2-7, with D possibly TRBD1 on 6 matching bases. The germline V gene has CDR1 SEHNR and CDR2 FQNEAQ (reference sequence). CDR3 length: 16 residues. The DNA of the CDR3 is TGTTCCAGCAGCTTAAAAGGTGGGCAGGGGCCTAGCGAGCAGTACTTC. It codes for CSSSLKGGQGPSEQYF. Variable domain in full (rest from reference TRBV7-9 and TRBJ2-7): DTGVSQNPRHKITKRGQNVTFRCDPISEHNRLYWYRQTLGQGPEFLTYFQNEAQLEKSRLLSDRFSAERPKGSFSTLEIQRTEQGDSAMYLCSSSLKGGQGPSEQYFGPGTRLTVT.

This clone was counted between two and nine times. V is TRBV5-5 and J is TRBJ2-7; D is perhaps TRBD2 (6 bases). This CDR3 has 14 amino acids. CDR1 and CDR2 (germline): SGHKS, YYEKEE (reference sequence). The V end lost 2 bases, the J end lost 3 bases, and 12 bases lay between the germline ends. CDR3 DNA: TGTGCCAGCAGCTTCCTGTTGGGAGGCTACGAGCAGTACTTC. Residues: CASSFLLGGYEQYF.

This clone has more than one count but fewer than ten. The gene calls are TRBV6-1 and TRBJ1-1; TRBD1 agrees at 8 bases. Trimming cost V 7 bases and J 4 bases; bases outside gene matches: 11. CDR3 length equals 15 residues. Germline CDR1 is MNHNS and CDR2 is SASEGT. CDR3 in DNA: TGTGCCAGCAACCTTGTCCGGACAGGGCCCACTGAAGCTTTCTTT. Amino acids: CASNLVRTGPTEAFF.